A selection of T cell receptor beta chains follows, all from one sample in a study of T cells in Graves' hyperthyroidism and ophthalmopathy. TCRdb independently ran MiXCR on the multiplex PCR reads; one entry per CDR3 protein. Counted here are over 200,000 distinct CDR3 sequences, more than 12% occurring once; the ten biggest clones make up about an eighth. Sequencing was carried out using blood. These receptors came from a woman aged 35 to 49 with Graves' hyperthyroidism that later progressed to Graves' ophthalmopathy. The CDR3 runs from the conserved cysteine through the conserved F or W. Each record gives: J gene, V gene, CDR3 protein.

J gene: TRBJ2-2; V gene: TRBV5-1; CDR3 protein: CASSVRGTNPTGELFF
J gene: TRBJ1-5; V gene: TRBV13; CDR3 protein: CASSLREYGGNQPQHF
J gene: TRBJ2-7; V gene: TRBV20-1; CDR3 protein: CSARDNRSPRPPYEQYF
J gene: TRBJ2-1; V gene: TRBV27; CDR3 protein: CASSTTSGQVQFF
J gene: TRBJ2-7; V gene: TRBV30; CDR3 protein: CACDHSYEQYF
J gene: TRBJ2-1; V gene: TRBV10-3; CDR3 protein: CAISVQGLTLYNEQFF
J gene: TRBJ2-3; V gene: TRBV4-1; CDR3 protein: CASSRSSGSTDTQYF
J gene: TRBJ1-1; V gene: TRBV6-1; CDR3 protein: CASSFYAGDTEAFF
J gene: TRBJ2-3; V gene: TRBV30; CDR3 protein: CAWSLSGNTQYF
J gene: TRBJ2-7; V gene: TRBV18; CDR3 protein: CASSRISGSGDEQYF
J gene: TRBJ2-1; V gene: TRBV12-3/TRBV12-4; CDR3 protein: CASSLWGTSGNYEQFF
J gene: TRBJ1-1; V gene: TRBV30; CDR3 protein: CAWLRGAEAFF
J gene: TRBJ1-1; V gene: TRBV28; CDR3 protein: CASSRQGLNTEAFF
J gene: TRBJ2-2; V gene: TRBV27; CDR3 protein: CASSLRTGELFF
J gene: TRBJ2-7; V gene: TRBV3-1; CDR3 protein: CASSPGLGREQYF
J gene: TRBJ2-1; V gene: TRBV20-1; CDR3 protein: CSAHPGHNYNEQFF
J gene: TRBJ2-7; V gene: TRBV11-2; CDR3 protein: CASSFEAGIPREQYF
J gene: TRBJ2-7; V gene: TRBV3-1; CDR3 protein: CASSLNSGIYEQYF
J gene: TRBJ2-6; V gene: TRBV6-2/TRBV6-3; CDR3 protein: CASSPVAPSSGANVLTF
J gene: TRBJ2-1; V gene: TRBV15; CDR3 protein: CATSRFPRDRGVNEQFF
J gene: TRBJ2-2; V gene: TRBV11-2; CDR3 protein: CASSPFPSADTGELFF
J gene: TRBJ2-3; V gene: TRBV11-2; CDR3 protein: CASSWGVFTDTQYF
J gene: TRBJ1-4; V gene: TRBV6-5; CDR3 protein: CASSYSAGQGALEEKLFF
J gene: TRBJ1-1; V gene: TRBV4-1; CDR3 protein: CASSPRPAGGMNTEAFF
J gene: TRBJ2-7; V gene: TRBV15; CDR3 protein: CATSSETGTAEQYF
J gene: TRBJ2-5; V gene: TRBV2; CDR3 protein: CTSSEEGASVYQETQYF
J gene: TRBJ2-7; V gene: TRBV18; CDR3 protein: CASSPVGTASSYEQYF
J gene: TRBJ2-3; V gene: TRBV6-2/TRBV6-3; CDR3 protein: CASSWGLIGPDTQYF
J gene: TRBJ2-1; V gene: TRBV10-3; CDR3 protein: CAISESGAGGPSFYNEQFF
J gene: TRBJ2-7; V gene: TRBV6-1; CDR3 protein: CASSRRLAGGYEQYF
J gene: TRBJ1-6; V gene: TRBV5-1; CDR3 protein: CASSLGQGMTPLHF